This paragraph reports one TCR beta chain. Its matching antigen is unknown. The method was immunoSEQ multiplex PCR; TCRdb's version includes in-frame clones alone and lacks a portion of them. The data show about 180,000 clones, around nine tenths seen once. This sample is drawn from a study of T cell responses to AZD1222 COVID-19 vaccine. General study results and limits: Nearly half of unique spike-specific TCRs reportedly avoided B.1.351 and B.1.1.7 mutated regions. Repertoire sampling happened only post peak T cell response. Spike-specific TCR breadth and depth grew following two AZD1222 doses.

CDR3 size: 14 residues. V gave up 5 bases and J gave up 2 bases; unmatched junction bases: 6. Germline CDR1 SGHTA, CDR2 FQGTGA. The clonotype originates from an adult in good health. The V gene is TRBV7-3, the J gene TRBJ2-7, with TRBD1 matching 7 bases. Sample: peripheral blood, taken on day 0 of AZD1222 vaccination. The DNA for the CDR3 is TGTGCCAGCAGCCCCTGGGACAGACCCTACGAGCAGTACTTC. It codes for CASSPWDRPYEQYF.